Listed below are T cell receptor beta chains from one sample, sequenced in a study of T cells in Graves' hyperthyroidism and ophthalmopathy. TCRdb re-analysed the multiplex PCR reads in MiXCR, keeping a single row per CDR3 protein. The sample records a few hundred thousand distinct CDR3 sequences, approximately 13% being singletons. The specimen was blood. Every receptor here comes from a woman aged 40 to 50 with Graves' ophthalmopathy. The conserved cysteine and the conserved F or W are not part of the CDR3 here. Each record gives: J gene, clone size, V gene, CDR3 protein. The listing skips clone size in some rows; elsewhere it reads once, few, many or a size class.

J: TRBJ2-1
size: many
V: TRBV6-1
CDR3: ASSEGLVPRNEQF

J: TRBJ1-1
size: -
V: TRBV10-3
CDR3: AITGSVMNTEAF

J: TRBJ2-7
size: many
V: TRBV2
CDR3: ASRLGTGRYEQY

J: TRBJ1-5
size: many
V: TRBV6-1
CDR3: ASSRGQGAIIDQPQH

J: TRBJ2-2
size: -
V: TRBV5-6
CDR3: ASSLGTLNTGELF

J: TRBJ1-5
size: many
V: TRBV12-3/TRBV12-4
CDR3: ASRKGGQLISNQPQH

J: TRBJ2-3
size: few
V: TRBV19
CDR3: ASSAGGRTDTQY

J: TRBJ1-4
size: many
V: TRBV6-1
CDR3: ASSEQGTNEKLF

J: TRBJ1-4
size: few
V: TRBV7-6
CDR3: ASSAGQGWDKLF

J: -
size: few
V: TRBV5-5
CDR3: ASSLGGGSYNEQY

J: TRBJ1-6
size: -
V: TRBV5-1
CDR3: ASSFLTGNNSPLH

J: TRBJ1-4
size: many
V: TRBV27
CDR3: ASSLRTGGNEKLF

J: TRBJ2-1
size: few
V: TRBV7-8
CDR3: ASSSSIYGGLPYNEQF

J: TRBJ1-1
size: -
V: TRBV13
CDR3: ASSPGTVEAL

J: TRBJ2-5
size: few
V: TRBV20-1
CDR3: SARDLRQQHQETQY

J: TRBJ1-2
size: many
V: TRBV7-9
CDR3: ASSSRTVLSHGYT

J: TRBJ1-1
size: many
V: TRBV7-9
CDR3: ASSPDTGGVNTEAF

J: TRBJ2-7
size: many
V: TRBV5-5
CDR3: ASSLVAGAALGQY

J: TRBJ2-7
size: few
V: TRBV6-9
CDR3: ASSYDLRALTVHEQY

J: TRBJ2-1
size: few
V: TRBV6-1
CDR3: ASSDGYGGEQF

J: TRBJ2-1
size: many
V: TRBV14
CDR3: ASSRGYYREQF

J: TRBJ1-5
size: -
V: TRBV30
CDR3: AWSLGGSSNQPQH

J: TRBJ2-7
size: many
V: TRBV14
CDR3: ASSLLPASGAPYEQY

J: TRBJ1-1
size: many
V: TRBV28
CDR3: ASSLRSGNTEAF

J: TRBJ2-5
size: -
V: TRBV10-2
CDR3: ASRLGGPETQY

J: TRBJ2-1
size: many
V: TRBV27
CDR3: ASSLSARDRVGNEQF

J: TRBJ2-3
size: -
V: TRBV29-1
CDR3: SVAAGSATDTQY

J: TRBJ1-1
size: few
V: TRBV4-1
CDR3: ASSPSGLAGVGAF

J: TRBJ2-1
size: many
V: TRBV7-8
CDR3: ASSLLAGGPYNEQF

J: TRBJ2-7
size: many
V: TRBV6-1
CDR3: ASSPTQGYEQY

J: TRBJ2-1
size: many
V: TRBV12-3/TRBV12-4
CDR3: ASSLARAGPYNEQF

J: TRBJ2-1
size: few
V: TRBV7-9
CDR3: ASSLGLRSTNEQF

J: TRBJ1-5
size: many
V: TRBV5-6
CDR3: ASSLRGSPGQPQH

J: TRBJ2-3
size: many
V: TRBV28
CDR3: ASSSITGADTQY

J: TRBJ2-2
size: -
V: TRBV20-1
CDR3: SAILAGDTGELF

J: TRBJ1-5
size: many
V: TRBV19
CDR3: ASMAGGKGNQPQH

J: TRBJ2-7
size: many
V: TRBV2
CDR3: ASSELGGRYEQY

J: TRBJ2-1
size: -
V: TRBV7-9
CDR3: ASSSGTTSSYNEQF

J: TRBJ2-5
size: many
V: TRBV12-3/TRBV12-4
CDR3: ASSFAGGPWGQETQY

J: TRBJ2-7
size: many
V: TRBV29-1
CDR3: SVEGTTYEQY

J: TRBJ1-2
size: -
V: TRBV12-3/TRBV12-4
CDR3: ASSPPAGVSDYGYT

J: TRBJ1-5
size: many
V: TRBV24-1
CDR3: ATSDAIVNQPQH

J: TRBJ1-1
size: -
V: TRBV20-1
CDR3: SARDPSGGTEAF

J: TRBJ2-7
size: few
V: TRBV28
CDR3: ASRHYIGDLGPSYEQY

J: TRBJ2-5
size: -
V: TRBV20-1
CDR3: SAAQGAVNELETQY

J: TRBJ2-1
size: many
V: TRBV7-8
CDR3: ASNPGQGGNEQF

J: TRBJ1-1
size: many
V: TRBV11-3
CDR3: ASSPGHTEAF

J: TRBJ2-1
size: many
V: TRBV24-1
CDR3: ATSDLAGTPFLHEQF

J: TRBJ2-3
size: many
V: TRBV7-2
CDR3: ASSPRTSGFTDTQY

J: TRBJ1-1
size: many
V: TRBV27
CDR3: ASMHRTNTEAF

J: TRBJ2-7
size: many
V: TRBV20-1
CDR3: SAAGTAIYEQY

J: TRBJ1-2
size: many
V: TRBV20-1
CDR3: SAGQGTNYGYT

J: TRBJ1-4
size: many
V: TRBV2
CDR3: ASSDALDEKLF

J: TRBJ1-3
size: few
V: TRBV14
CDR3: ASSRSGTLGNTIY

J: TRBJ2-7
size: many
V: TRBV7-8
CDR3: ASSLALGSGYEQY

J: TRBJ2-3
size: many
V: TRBV27
CDR3: ASSHGTSPSTDTQY